This T cell receptor (beta chain) was documented in a study of T-cell memory formation after mild COVID-19 (dated by TCRdb to the early 2020s). About the investigation overall: TCR sequence clusters from the two donors were largely donor specific. In a couple of donors, T-cell clones that expanded and contracted after mild COVID-19 were tracked by sequencing TCRalpha and TCRbeta repertoires over time. The cohort was made up of two young adult volunteers, one female and one male, who were previously healthy.

This clonotype was seen a few times. This receptor's antigen is unknown. No base-level quality is on record; no much larger clone is a single base apart. The CDR3 covers 14 residues, taking in both the cysteine and the phenylalanine. Here the CDR3 DNA is all that survives: 42 bases in frame from base 1. V loses 2 bases, J loses 3 bases, and the germline ends lie 7 bases apart. CDR1 is given as SEHNR and CDR2 as FQNEAQ, both from the germline V gene (reference sequence). Instrument used: Illumina NovaSeq 6000. TCRalpha and TCRbeta cDNA libraries were built by 5'RACE with constant-segment primers, adding sample barcodes and unique molecular identifiers. RNA was extracted from every sample with Trizol reagent. The libraries were amplified in two PCR steps, and the second step added a second sample barcode and Illumina TruSeq adapters. The libraries were sequenced on an Illumina NovaSeq using 2 x 150 bp paired-end reads. Under the source paper's analysis protocol: With migec v1.2.7, reads were demultiplexed and then collapsed into UMI-guided consensus sequences. Using mixcr v2.1.11, the UMI consensuses were aligned to TRA and TRB V and J templates and assembled into clonotypes. Expanded or contracted clonotypes were those called significant by both edgeR and NoisET, with noise models trained on biological replicates. edgeR calls used a false discovery rate-adjusted p below 0.01 and a log2 fold-change threshold of 1. PCA with hierarchical clustering of max-normalized trajectories of the 1000 most abundant clonotypes was used as exploratory dynamics analysis. Each responding clone was given a CD4 or CD8 phenotype based on the CD4+ and CD8+ repertoires, which had been sequenced separately. The public reads were run again by TCRdb, first through fastp at Q25 and then through MiXCR, and only productive beta chains were kept. Rows are unified per CDR3 protein, each entry keeping the most common DNA and genes. The V and J calls and clone size come from TCRdb's table, not from the authors' own analysis. Across this sample there are about 450,000 distinct CDR3 sequences, with 23% seen only once. Approximately 14% of the sample comes from the top ten.

Ficoll-Paque density gradient centrifugation was the method used to isolate PBMCs. What the study reported, not specific to this receptor: From day 15 to 85, contracting clones showed balanced CD4/CD8 phenotypes, whereas a second wave of clones that expanded from day 15 to 37 leaned towards CD4+. Only a couple of mild cases were covered by the study, and larger cohorts that include severe cases with pre-infection samples were considered necessary. SARS-CoV-2 specificity was not confirmed for the second-wave clones peaking on day 37. Some responding clones were detected in pre-infection memory, suggesting pre-existing cross-reactive memory T cells joined the SARS-CoV-2 response. Contracting CD4+ clones turned up mainly in the CM and EM memory subsets, whereas EMRA was where CD8+ clones were enriched.

The chain employs TRBV7-9 and TRBJ2-2; no D gene is confidently identified. Material for sequencing was PBMCs or a T cell subset sorted from them (not recorded which). The sequence derives from an adult woman who had mild COVID-19 (a few samples of this study predate the infection). The sample titles of this study are shuffled in the database, so cell type and time point are left out; the donor was told from shared clones. The CDR3 loop reads CASSLLSYTGELFF. The nucleotide sequence reads TGTGCCAGCAGCTTACTCTCCTACACCGGGGAGCTGTTTTTT.